These 18 T cell receptor beta chains came from one sample sequenced in a study of cytomegalovirus exposure and HLA in healthy donors (dated by TCRdb to 2017 to 2019). Receptor libraries were prepared by the immunoSEQ multiplex PCR assay. For the multiplex PCR, a mixture combining 60 forward primers for TCR Vbeta segments and 13 reverse primers for TCR Jbeta segments was used. Not all clones reach the TCRdb copy of this immuneACCESS table, which keeps in-frame sequences only. Checked studies attribute under half of the gap to unresolved V genes and leave the rest unexplained. The sample table records around 60,000 clones. The ten largest make up approximately 5.3% of the sample. The specimen sequenced was PBMCs. These receptors were collected from a man aged 30-40 years in good health and CMV-seropositive.

The V and J genes are TRBV20-1 and TRBJ2-7; the D is unclear. CDR1 and CDR2 from the germline V gene are DFQATT and SNEGSKA (reference sequence). The CDR3 contains 11 residues. The ends were cut back, 4 bases at V and 3 bases at J, with 7 bases in the middle. CDR3 protein: CSAKLNYEQYF. The CDR3 DNA reads TGCAGTGCTAAACTCAACTACGAGCAGTACTTC.

The chain couples TRBV6-7 to TRBJ2-7; 11 bases map to TRBD1. TRBV6-7 is designated an ORF whose function remains uncertain. The V gene end was trimmed by 5 bases and the J gene end by 3 bases; junction bases not matched to a gene: 6. This CDR3 region has 15 residues. CDR3 residues: CASSRTGGTLYEQYF. The CDR3 DNA is TGTGCCAGCAGTAGGACAGGGGGCACCCTCTACGAGCAGTACTTC.

The rearrangement links TRBV6-6 to TRBJ1-2; D gene ambiguous. The germline V and J ends were trimmed by 0 bases and 5 bases, with 16 bases remaining between them. The CDR3 is 16 amino acids. Germline V gene sequence: CDR1 MNHNY, CDR2 SVGAGI (reference sequence). The CDR3: CASSYSMAAQTYGYTF. As DNA, the CDR3 is TGTGCCAGCAGTTACTCGATGGCTGCCCAAACATATGGCTACACCTTC.

This rearrangement joins TRBV14 to TRBJ2-3, with D perhaps matching TRBD1 (6 bases). V lost 4 bases to trimming and J lost 4 bases, with 24 bases between them. The CDR3 loop spans 18 amino acids. From germline, CDR1 is SGHDN and CDR2 FVKESK. In DNA form, the CDR3 reads TGTGCCAGCAGCCCCCGAACCCTGACAGGATTTTTGGCAGATACGCAGTATTTT. This codes for CASSPRTLTGFLADTQYF.

CDR3: CASTPRGSPEAFF. The CDR3, as DNA: TGTGCCAGCACCCCACGGGGGAGCCCTGAAGCTTTCTTT. V gene TRBV7-3 combines with J gene TRBJ1-1, with TRBD1 as a possible D gene (5 bases). V shed 7 bases and J shed 6 bases, with 15 bases lying between them. Germline CDR1 reads SGHTA; CDR2 reads FQGTGA. The CDR3 is 13 residues long. Looking up the rest from reference TRBV7-3 and TRBJ1-1 gives the full variable domain: GAGVSQTPSNKVTEKGKYVELRCDPISGHTALYWYRQSLGQGPEFLIYFQGTGAADDSGLPNDRFFAVRPEGSVSTLKIQRTERGDSAVYLCASTPRGSPEAFFGQGTRLTVV.

The V and J genes are TRBV7-9 and TRBJ1-2; a possible D gene is TRBD1 (5 bases). There are 15 residues in the CDR3. In germline, CDR1 is SEHNR, CDR2 FQNEAQ (reference sequence). Trimming left V 5 bases short and J 4 bases short, with 17 bases between. CDR3 loop: CASSPGGGWAYGYTF. The CDR3 DNA sequence: TGTGCCAGCAGCCCGGGGGGAGGCTGGGCCTATGGCTACACCTTC. The entire variable domain, with the rest obtained from reference TRBV7-9 and TRBJ1-2, is as follows: DTGVSQNPRHKITKRGQNVTFRCDPISEHNRLYWYRQTLGQGPEFLTYFQNEAQLEKSRLLSDRFSAERPKGSFSTLEIQRTEQGDSAMYLCASSPGGGWAYGYTFGSGTRLTVV.

CDR3 protein: CASKQDSGNTIYF. DNA of the CDR3: TGTGCCAGCAAGCAAGACTCTGGAAACACCATATATTTT. V is TRBV9 and J is TRBJ1-3; D uncertain. The V gene's germline CDR1 is SGDLS and CDR2 YYNGEE. V lost 6 bases, J lost 0 bases, and 7 bases lay in between. CDR3 length: 13 amino acids.

This chain uses TRBV11-1 with TRBJ2-7; possibly TRBD2 for D (6 bases). Germline V gene data show CDR1 as SGHAT and CDR2 as FQDESV (reference sequence). The CDR3 loop spans 14 amino acids. Trimming pared 3 bases from V and 3 bases from J, leaving 12 bases between. CDR3 DNA sequence: TGTGCCAGCAGCTTTAGCGTGGGGGGCTACGAGCAGTACTTC. This encodes CASSFSVGGYEQYF.

CDR3 coding DNA: TGCGCCAGCAGCCAAGCAGCGGTAGAAGAGACCCAGTACTTC. Translating gives CASSQAAVEETQYF. The V call is TRBV4-1, the J call TRBJ2-5; D may be TRBD2 (5 bases). Germline-derived CDR1 and CDR2 are MGHRA and YSYEKL. The V gene lost 1 base and the J gene lost 3 bases, with 9 bases spanning the gap. The length of the CDR3 is 14 residues.

This chain joins TRBV4-1 and TRBJ1-5; 7 bases fit TRBD1. This CDR3 is 17 amino acids long. With V trimmed by 1 base and J by 9 bases, 15 bases remained unmatched. Germline CDR1 MGHRA, CDR2 YSYEKL. The chain's CDR3 is CASSQVRDSPQGLPQHF. In DNA form, the CDR3 reads TGCGCCAGCAGCCAAGTTAGGGACAGTCCTCAGGGGCTGCCCCAGCATTTT.

The chain is built from TRBV6-5 and TRBJ1-2; D might be TRBD1 (6 bases). The CDR3 consists of 15 residues. Trimming pared 4 bases from V and 5 bases from J, leaving 17 bases between. Looked up from germline, CDR1 is MNHEY and CDR2 is SVGAGI. The CDR3 DNA reads as TGTGCCAGCAGTTCACAGGGTACTTCAGTGTATGGCTACACCTTC. Protein sequence: CASSSQGTSVYGYTF.

DNA of the CDR3: TGTGCCAGTAGTAGAGCGGCGAGCTCCTACAATGAGCAGTTCTTC. Amino acid sequence: CASSRAASSYNEQFF. This chain joins TRBV19 and TRBJ2-1; possibly TRBD2 for D (5 bases). The CDR3 loop spans 15 amino acids. The germline gives CDR1 LNHDA, CDR2 SQIVND (reference sequence). Trimming removed 4 bases from V and 0 bases from J, with 10 bases in between.

This sequence joins TRBV5-1 and TRBJ1-2; D gene ambiguous. The CDR3 covers 13 residues. Germline-derived CDR1 and CDR2 are SGHRS and YFSETQ. The V gene lost 0 bases and the J gene lost 8 bases, with 11 bases spanning the gap. CDR3 in amino acids: CASSLAGGDGYTF. The CDR3 region has the DNA TGCGCCAGCAGCTTGGCCGGAGGAGACGGCTACACCTTC.

In regard to this clone: At one boundary the junction diverges from the germline segment, which might be a read error. This chain uses TRBV7-7 with TRBJ2-2, with TRBD2 matching 10 bases. Germline lookup yields CDR1 SSHAT and CDR2 FNYEAQ (reference sequence). This CDR3 spans 16 amino acids. The DNA of the CDR3 is TGTGCTAGCAGCTTATTCCCGGGACTAGCGTCCGGGGAGCTGTTTTTT. It translates to CASSLFPGLASGELFF. Complete variable domain (other parts from reference TRBV7-7 and TRBJ2-2): GAGVSQSPRYKVTKRGQDVTLRCDPISSHATLYWYQQALGQGPEFLTYFNYEAQPDKSGLPSDRFSAERPEGSISTLTIQRTEQRDSAMYRCASSLFPGLASGELFFGEGSRLTVL.

In nucleotides, the CDR3 is TGTGCCAGCAGTGGGACAGGGGACACTGAAGCTTTCTTT. Amino acid sequence: CASSGTGDTEAFF. V is TRBV6-5 and J is TRBJ1-1; 10 bases are a match to TRBD1. The CDR3 length is 13 residues. The germline V gene has CDR1 MNHEY and CDR2 SVGAGI. The V segment lost 5 bases and the J segment 3 bases; nucleotides outside the gene matches: 0.

The genes are TRBV11-3 and TRBJ1-1, with 7 nucleotides matching TRBD1. The V segment lost 5 bases and the J segment 3 bases; nucleotides outside the gene matches: 9. The CDR3 runs to 15 residues. CDR1 is SGHNT and CDR2 is YENEEA in the germline V gene. CDR3: CASSHPYRGDTEAFF. The CDR3 DNA is TGTGCCAGCAGCCACCCTTACAGGGGAGACACTGAAGCTTTCTTT.

V usage is TRBV7-6 and J usage is TRBJ2-7; 7 bases map to TRBD1. Germline trimming cut 5 bases from V and 6 bases from J; bases unmatched to any gene: 7. The germline V gene encodes CDR1 SGHVS and CDR2 FNYEAQ. This CDR3 contains 13 residues. Written as DNA, the CDR3 is TGTGCCAGCAGCGCACAGGGGTTCTCCGAGCAGTACTTC. Translation gives CASSAQGFSEQYF.

The chain couples TRBV5-6 to TRBJ2-7, with TRBD1 identical over 7 bases. V gave up 4 bases and J gave up 3 bases; unmatched junction bases: 16. This CDR3 is built from 17 residues. Per germline, CDR1 SGHDT and CDR2 YYEEEE. The CDR3 spells CASSKNLPGDRNYEQYF. The CDR3 DNA reads as TGTGCCAGCAGCAAAAACCTGCCAGGGGACAGAAACTACGAGCAGTACTTC.